This T cell receptor (beta chain) came from a study of T cell repertoires in aging, cancer and after chemotherapy. Overall study context: Healthy donor repertoires were recorded over several months to years and showed clear clonal overlap. Roughly 9.3 million TCR reads made up the full dataset.

Study outcomes and limitations: Untreated cancer patients had significantly lower blood TCR diversity than age-matched healthy donors. Loss of evenness, beyond lost richness, contributed to age-related TCR diversity decline in cancer patients.

CDR1 and CDR2 from the germline V gene are MNHEY and SMNVEV (reference sequence). V was shortened by 2 bases and J by 0 bases, with 5 bases between the two germline ends. The CDR3 is 14 residues long. Multiplex touch-down PCR with TRB-A/B primers amplified rearranged V-D-J TRB sequences. TCRdb reprocessed the multiplex PCR reads via MiXCR and lists one record per CDR3 protein. The sample lists about 8,000 distinct CDR3 sequences; nearly 55% were seen once. This clonotype occurred once. The antigen is undetermined. Peripheral blood genomic DNA, not sorted cells or RNA, was the template. The receptor was isolated from a human donor in good health. Source material: blood. This sequence joins TRBV27 and TRBJ1-5; D uncertain. In DNA, the CDR3 is TGTGCCAGCAGTTTACGAGGTAGCAATCAGCCCCAGCATTTT. Translation: CASSLRGSNQPQHF.